The 24 T cell receptor beta chains listed next were all sequenced from one sample in a study of human T cells and chemical hapten exposure. TCRdb analysed the RACE reads with MiXCR anew, one entry per CDR3 protein. The table includes approximately 60,000 distinct CDR3 sequences, approximately 8.6% detected once. Time point described: patch test 1, 2 weeks after DPC sensitization. Treatment reported: therapeutic diphenylcyclopropenone sensitization with weekly scalp DPC. The material was whole blood, obtained in connection with sensitization to the hapten diphenylcyclopropenone (DPC). These receptors all stem from a woman aged 40 to 50 with alopecia areata. Some clones in this sample may be carry-over from other donors' samples.

This clonotype was counted many times. V is TRBV6-1 and J is TRBJ1-5; 8 bases map to TRBD1. With V trimmed by 6 bases and J by 0 bases, 4 bases remained unmatched. CDR1 is MNHNS and CDR2 is SASEGT in the germline V gene. CDR3 length: 15 residues. DNA of the CDR3: TGTGCCAGCAGGCCACAGGGGGTTAGCAATCAGCCCCAGCATTTT. Protein product: CASRPQGVSNQPQHF.

This clonotype was detected many times. This sequence joins TRBV12-3 or TRBV12-4 and TRBJ1-5; tentative D call: TRBD1 (6 bases). The CDR3 extends over 16 amino acids. With 2 bases removed from V and 2 bases from J, the gap between germline ends came to 13 bases. The CDR3 bases are TGTGCCAGCAGTTTATGGGGGCGCGGGCGCAATCAGCCCCAGCATTTT. As protein: CASSLWGRGRNQPQHF.

This clonotype was observed at least ten times. The chain is built from TRBV20-1 and TRBJ1-6; the D is unclear. The V gene lost 3 bases and the J gene lost 13 bases, with 22 bases spanning the gap. The germline V gene encodes CDR1 DFQATT and CDR2 SNEGSKA (reference sequence). This CDR3 has 15 amino acids. The chain's CDR3 is CSASLQYRAQIPLHF. The CDR3 DNA follows: TGCAGTGCTAGTCTGCAATATCGGGCCCAAATCCCCCTCCACTTT.

This clonotype was detected many times. The genes are TRBV12-3 or TRBV12-4 and TRBJ2-7; TRBD2 agrees at 8 bases. The V and J ends lost 6 bases and 6 bases, in that order; junction bases with no gene match: 7. The length of the CDR3 is 13 residues. The CDR3 DNA follows: TGTGCCAGCAGCCGGGGGGGCACCCGCGAGCAGTACTTC. Amino acids: CASSRGGTREQYF.

This clonotype was observed a few times. This CDR3 reads CASSLNGGAETQYF. For the CDR3, the DNA is TGTGCCAGCAGTTTAAACGGGGGGGCGGAGACCCAGTACTTC. This chain joins TRBV12-3 or TRBV12-4 and TRBJ2-5; 8 bases are a match to TRBD2. The junction had 4 bases not matched to a gene; V was cut back by 2 bases and J by 5 bases. The CDR3 loop spans 14 amino acids.

This clonotype was counted between two and nine times. The chain couples TRBV7-9 to TRBJ1-6, with D possibly TRBD1 on 6 matching bases. In germline, CDR1 is SEHNR, CDR2 FQNEAQ (reference sequence). The CDR3 has 15 amino acids. The V and J ends lost 5 bases and 8 bases respectively, with 16 bases between them. The CDR3 is CASSVQGGLHSPLHF. As DNA, the CDR3 is TGTGCCAGCAGCGTACAGGGTGGTCTTCATTCACCCCTCCACTTT.

The rearrangement links TRBV6-2 or TRBV6-3 to TRBJ2-1; no clear D. V lost 3 bases, J lost 5 bases, and 11 bases lay in between. Germline loops: CDR1 MNHEY, CDR2 SVGEGT. The CDR3 has 14 amino acids. The CDR3 sequence: CASSYDSQNNEQFF. CDR3 DNA sequence: TGTGCCAGCAGTTATGACTCCCAGAACAATGAGCAGTTCTTC.

At least ten counts were recorded for this clonotype. This chain connects TRBV3-1 to TRBJ2-3; 7 bases line up with TRBD2. V lost 2 bases to trimming and J lost 2 bases; unmatched junction nucleotides: 4. The CDR3 has 15 amino acids. Germline CDR1 reads LGHDT; CDR2 reads YNNKEL (reference sequence). CDR3 DNA: TGTGCCAGCAGCCAACAGCGGGGTACCACAGATACGCAGTATTTT. Protein: CASSQQRGTTDTQYF.

At least ten counts were recorded for this clonotype. The rearrangement uses TRBV6-2 or TRBV6-3 and TRBJ1-1, with D perhaps TRBD1 (6 bases). Germline assignment: CDR1 MNHEY and CDR2 SVGEGT. Trimming pared 8 bases from V and 3 bases from J, leaving 31 bases between. This CDR3 spans 19 amino acids. The DNA of the CDR3 is TGTGCCAGCCACCCTTATTCAAGGGGGTGGGGATCTCAGCACACTGAAGCTTTCTTT. This encodes CASHPYSRGWGSQHTEAFF.

This clonotype was detected a few times. A clone one base away is much larger, so this may be a read error. The CDR3 does not close with the conserved phenylalanine or tryptophan, likely indicating a read error. The DNA is omitted, as the CDR3 cannot be located on it reliably, and the CDR3 follows TCRdb's listing. This rearrangement joins TRBV21-1 to TRBJ1-1; the D call TRBD1 from the table was never checked on the DNA. TRBV21-1 is an annotated pseudogene. Ends included, the CDR3 has 13 residues. The CDR3 loop is CASSPLGLQTAFL.

The table lists this clonotype with many counts. The rearrangement uses TRBV30 and TRBJ2-2; 7 bases are shared with TRBD1. V shed 4 bases and J 3 bases; nucleotides not matched to a gene: 8. This CDR3 has 15 amino acids. CDR1 GTSNPN and CDR2 SVGIG come from the germline V gene (reference sequence). The CDR3 loop reads CAWTLPGGHTGELFF. The CDR3 DNA follows: TGTGCCTGGACCCTCCCAGGGGGTCACACCGGGGAGCTGTTTTTT.

The sample holds a few counts of this clonotype. The chain is built from TRBV5-1 and TRBJ1-3; 8 nucleotides line up with TRBD1. This CDR3 is 17 amino acids long. In germline, CDR1 is SGHRS, CDR2 YFSETQ. V lost 4 bases, J lost 1 base, and 10 bases stayed unmatched. Written as DNA, the CDR3 is TGCGCCAGCAGCCGAAACGGACAGGGAGGTTCTGGAAACACCATATATTTT. Its protein is CASSRNGQGGSGNTIYF.

This clonotype has at least ten counts. This chain connects TRBV12-3 or TRBV12-4 to TRBJ2-3; the D is unclear. This CDR3 is 12 amino acids long. The V and J ends lost 1 base and 4 bases respectively, with 3 bases between them. The CDR3 is CASSLVSDTQYF. CDR3 nucleotides: TGTGCCAGCAGTTTAGTGTCAGATACGCAGTATTTT.

This clonotype has more than one count but fewer than ten. The rearrangement joins TRBV6-6 to TRBJ2-1; D gene uncertain. CDR1 and CDR2 (germline): MNHNY, SVGAGI (reference sequence). With 3 bases removed from V and 5 bases from J, the gap between germline ends came to 20 bases. This CDR3 contains 17 residues. CDR3 bases: TGTGCCAGCAGTTATACACCGGGCCTTGGGATCGACAATGAGCAGTTCTTC. Its translation is CASSYTPGLGIDNEQFF.

CDR3 region: CSARDNVYEQYF. The CDR3 bases are TGCAGTGCTCGGGACAATGTGTACGAGCAGTACTTC. The chain couples TRBV20-1 to TRBJ2-7, with D maybe TRBD1 (6 bases). The CDR3 spans 12 residues. Per the germline V gene, CDR1 is DFQATT and CDR2 is SNEGSKA (reference sequence). Deletions cut 5 bases from V and 4 bases from J, with 12 bases between.

This clonotype was seen more than once but under ten times. Since a much larger clone is just one base distant, this may be a read error. The rearrangement joins TRBV7-6 to TRBJ1-2; D gene uncertain. The germline CDR1 and CDR2 sequences are SGHVS and FNYEAQ. V lost 2 bases, J lost 7 bases, and 14 bases lay in between. The CDR3 is made up of 14 amino acids. In DNA form, the CDR3 reads TGTGCCAGCAGCTTACCCTCGGCAGGAGGTGGCTACACCTTC. Translation gives CASSLPSAGGGYTF.

This clonotype was counted a few times. V is TRBV9 and J is TRBJ2-7; TRBD1 or TRBD2 may be the D gene (5 bases each). Germline CDR1 and CDR2: SGDLS and YYNGEE. The CDR3 consists of 14 residues. The ends were cut back, 0 bases at V and 6 bases at J, with 13 bases in the middle. The CDR3 coding sequence is TGTGCCAGCAGCGTAGTCGCAGGGACGGGCGAGCAGTACTTC. This codes for CASSVVAGTGEQYF.

V and J are TRBV11-3 and TRBJ2-7; no definite D call. This CDR3 is 10 amino acids long. The V gene lost 5 bases and the J gene lost 6 bases, with 5 bases spanning the gap. Per the germline V gene, CDR1 is SGHNT and CDR2 is YENEEA. In DNA, the CDR3 is TGTGCCAGCAGCCTCATCGAGCAGTACTTC. Protein sequence: CASSLIEQYF.

Ten or more counts support this clonotype. The J gene is TRBJ1-5, the V gene TRBV20-1; D gene ambiguous. Germline V gives CDR1 DFQATT, CDR2 SNEGSKA (reference sequence). The CDR3 is 15 amino acids. V lost 7 bases and J 0 bases, leaving 16 bases between the germline ends. This CDR3 reads CSVSGVDYSNQPQHF. CDR3 DNA: TGCAGTGTCTCCGGGGTTGATTATAGCAATCAGCCCCAGCATTTT.

Comment on this clonotype: A much larger clone sits a single nucleotide away, making a read error possible. In this CDR3 the conserved last residue, phenylalanine or tryptophan, is missing, so a read error is likely. The gene calls are TRBV6-1 and TRBJ2-5; TRBD2 matches 9 bases. The CDR3 runs 15 residues. CDR1 is MNHNS and CDR2 is SASEGT in the germline V gene. Unmatched junction bases numbered 8, after V lost 4 bases and J lost 5 bases. In DNA form, the CDR3 reads TGTGCCAGCAGTGCGGGCGGGGGGGCCGCGGAGACCCAGTACTTG. Translation gives CASSAGGGAAETQYL.

The chain uses TRBV9 and TRBJ1-2, with D tentatively TRBD1 (5 bases). V lost 4 bases and J 0 bases, leaving 16 bases between the germline ends. The CDR3 is 16 amino acids. Per the germline V gene, CDR1 is SGDLS and CDR2 is YYNGEE. CDR3 amino acids: CASSPKEGQANYGYTF. In DNA form, the CDR3 reads TGTGCCAGCAGCCCCAAAGAGGGGCAAGCTAACTATGGCTACACCTTC.

There are a few counts of this clonotype. The chain has TRBV3-1 and TRBJ2-1; possible D gene TRBD1, 5 bases. This CDR3 region has 11 residues. CDR1 is LGHDT, CDR2 YNNKEL, per germline (reference sequence). Trimming cost V 5 bases and J 12 bases, with 11 bases left between them. As DNA, the CDR3 is TGTGCCAGCAGCGCAAATAGGGGGCAGTTCTTC. Residues: CASSANRGQFF.

This clonotype was counted ten times or more. The chain couples TRBV11-2 to TRBJ1-3; D gene unclear. Germline CDR1 SGHAT, CDR2 FQNNGV. This CDR3 contains 14 residues. Trimming left V 5 bases short and J 0 bases short, with 8 bases between. As DNA, the CDR3 is TGTGCCAGCAGCCCCCTTGCCTCTGGAAACACCATATATTTT. It is translated as CASSPLASGNTIYF.

This clonotype came up many times. V usage is TRBV28 and J usage is TRBJ2-5; 7 bases fit TRBD2. Germline-derived CDR1 and CDR2 are MDHEN and SYDVKM. This CDR3 has 14 residues. V was clipped by 7 bases and J by 4 bases; unmatched bases: 9. CDR3 sequence reads: CASNMGGSRETQYF. The CDR3 DNA follows: TGTGCCAGCAATATGGGAGGGTCCCGAGAGACCCAGTACTTC. The complete variable domain, with remaining parts taken from reference TRBV28 and TRBJ2-5, reads DVKVTQSSRYLVKRTGEKVFLECVQDMDHENMFWYRQDPGLGLRLIYFSYDVKMKEKGDIPEGYSVSREKKERFSLILESASTNQTSMYLCASNMGGSRETQYFGPGTRLLVL.